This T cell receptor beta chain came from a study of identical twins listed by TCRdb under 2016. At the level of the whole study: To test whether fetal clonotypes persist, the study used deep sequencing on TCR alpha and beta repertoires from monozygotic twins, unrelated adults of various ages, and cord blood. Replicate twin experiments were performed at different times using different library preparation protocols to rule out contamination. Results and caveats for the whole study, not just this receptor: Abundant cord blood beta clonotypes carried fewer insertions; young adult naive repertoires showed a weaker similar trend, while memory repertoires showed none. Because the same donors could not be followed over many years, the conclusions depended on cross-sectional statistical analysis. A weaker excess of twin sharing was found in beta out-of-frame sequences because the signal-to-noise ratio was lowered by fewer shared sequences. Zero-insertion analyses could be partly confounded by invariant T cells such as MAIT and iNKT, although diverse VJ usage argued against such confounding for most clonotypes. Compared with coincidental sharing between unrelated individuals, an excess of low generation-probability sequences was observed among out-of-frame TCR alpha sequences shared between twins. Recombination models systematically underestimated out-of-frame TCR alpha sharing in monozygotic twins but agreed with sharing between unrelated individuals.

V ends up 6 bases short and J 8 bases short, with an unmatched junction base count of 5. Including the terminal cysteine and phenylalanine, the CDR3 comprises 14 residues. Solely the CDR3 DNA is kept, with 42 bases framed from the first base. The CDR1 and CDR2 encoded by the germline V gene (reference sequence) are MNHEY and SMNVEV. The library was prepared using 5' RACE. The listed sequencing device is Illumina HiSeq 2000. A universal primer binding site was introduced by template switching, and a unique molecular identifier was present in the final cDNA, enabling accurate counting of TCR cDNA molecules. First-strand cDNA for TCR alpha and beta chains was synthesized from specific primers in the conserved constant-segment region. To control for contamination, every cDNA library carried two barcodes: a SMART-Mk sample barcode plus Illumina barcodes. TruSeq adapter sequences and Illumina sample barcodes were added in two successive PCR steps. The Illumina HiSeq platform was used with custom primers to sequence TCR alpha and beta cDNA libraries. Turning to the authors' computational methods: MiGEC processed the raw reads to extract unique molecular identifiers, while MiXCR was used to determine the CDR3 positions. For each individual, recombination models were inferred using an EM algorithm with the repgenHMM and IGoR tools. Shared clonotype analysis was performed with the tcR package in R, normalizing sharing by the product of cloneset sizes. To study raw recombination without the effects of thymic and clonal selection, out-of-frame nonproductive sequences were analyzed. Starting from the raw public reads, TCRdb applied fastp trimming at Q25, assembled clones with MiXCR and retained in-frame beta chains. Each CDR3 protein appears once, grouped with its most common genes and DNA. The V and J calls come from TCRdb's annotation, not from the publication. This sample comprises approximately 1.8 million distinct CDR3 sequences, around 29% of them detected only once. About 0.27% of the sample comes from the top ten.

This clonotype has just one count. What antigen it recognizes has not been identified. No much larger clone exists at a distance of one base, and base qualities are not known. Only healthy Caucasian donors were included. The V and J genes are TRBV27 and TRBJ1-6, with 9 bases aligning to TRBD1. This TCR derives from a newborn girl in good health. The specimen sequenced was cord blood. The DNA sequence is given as TGTGCCAGCAGCGGGGACAGGGCTTATTCACCCCTCCACTTT. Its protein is CASSGDRAYSPLHF.